Listed here is a single T cell receptor beta chain. The identical CDR3 is also encoded by other nucleotide sequences in the sample. These data come from a study of Ad26.COV2.S vaccination and SARS-CoV-2 variants. Stated treatment: around 19 received Ad26.COV2.S at low or high dose, single or two shots; roughly 5 received placebo; per-sample allocation not given. After the first vaccine or placebo injection, samples were drawn on day 63. V was pared by 1 base and J by 0 bases, with 10 bases between. The CDR3 is made up of 16 amino acids. Germline V CDR1 and CDR2: LGHDT, YNNKEL (reference sequence). The repertoire was sequenced with immunoSEQ multiplex PCR; TCRdb's copy has only in-frame clones and lacks some. Among 330,000 or so clones listed, roughly nine tenths were seen once.

The sample was peripheral blood, taken in a trial of Ad26.COV2.S vaccine versus placebo. This rearrangement joins TRBV3-1 (or the pseudogene TRBV3-2) to TRBJ1-3, with D possibly TRBD1 on 5 matching bases. The receptor comes from a person between 18 and 65 years old who received the Ad26.COV2.S COVID-19 vaccine or a placebo. The CDR3 region is CASSQVRGRSGNTIYF. DNA of the CDR3: TGTGCCAGCAGCCAAGTACGGGGCCGCTCTGGAAACACCATATATTTT.